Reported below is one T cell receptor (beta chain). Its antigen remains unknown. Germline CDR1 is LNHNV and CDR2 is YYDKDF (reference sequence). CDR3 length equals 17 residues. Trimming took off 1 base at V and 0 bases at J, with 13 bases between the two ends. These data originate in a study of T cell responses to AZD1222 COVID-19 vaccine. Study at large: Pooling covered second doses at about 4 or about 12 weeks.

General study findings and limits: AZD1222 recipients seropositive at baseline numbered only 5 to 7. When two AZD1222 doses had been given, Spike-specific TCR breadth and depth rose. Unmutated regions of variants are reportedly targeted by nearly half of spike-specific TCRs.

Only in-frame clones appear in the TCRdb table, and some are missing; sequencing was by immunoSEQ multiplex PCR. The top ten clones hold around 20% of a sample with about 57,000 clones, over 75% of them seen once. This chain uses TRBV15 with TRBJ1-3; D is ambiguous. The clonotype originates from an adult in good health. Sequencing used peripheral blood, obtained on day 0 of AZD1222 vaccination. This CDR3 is CATSRGPGESSGNTIYF. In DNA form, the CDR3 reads TGTGCCACCAGCAGAGGGCCCGGGGAGAGCTCTGGAAACACCATATATTTT.